The 3 T cell receptor beta chains listed next were all sequenced from one sample in a study of T cell clusters in autoimmune cytopenias. Each sample's input was roughly 270 ng genomic DNA, 38,000 or so genome equivalents. Multiplex touch-down PCR amplified TRB using TRB-A and TRB-B pools in one tube. Each CDR3 protein gets one entry in TCRdb, which reprocessed the multiplex PCR reads and gives no DNA. This sample's table reports around 9,700 distinct CDR3 sequences. This sample also belongs to another study, concerning T cell repertoires in aging, cancer and after chemotherapy.

What was sequenced was peripheral blood. The source is a human donor in good health.

This clonotype is identified as medium-sized from frequency. The chain links TRBV29-1 to TRBJ1-1; TCRdb designates TRBD1, a call that cannot be tested without DNA. The CDR3 loop spans 12 amino acids. Germline loops: CDR1 SQVTM, CDR2 ANQGSEA. CDR3 loop: CSVDQGDTEAFF.

Considering frequency, this clonotype is medium-sized. The chain is built from TRBV20-1 and TRBJ2-3; TCRdb's D call, TRBD1, is unchecked because there is no DNA. Looked up from germline, CDR1 is DFQATT and CDR2 is SNEGSKA (reference sequence). This CDR3 is 12 amino acids long. The CDR3 spells CSADRDTDTQYF.

The chain carries TRBV6-5 and TRBJ2-3. The CDR3 length is 18 residues. Germline loops: CDR1 MNHEY, CDR2 SVGAGI. CDR3 residues: CASTYPLRSILNTDTQYF.